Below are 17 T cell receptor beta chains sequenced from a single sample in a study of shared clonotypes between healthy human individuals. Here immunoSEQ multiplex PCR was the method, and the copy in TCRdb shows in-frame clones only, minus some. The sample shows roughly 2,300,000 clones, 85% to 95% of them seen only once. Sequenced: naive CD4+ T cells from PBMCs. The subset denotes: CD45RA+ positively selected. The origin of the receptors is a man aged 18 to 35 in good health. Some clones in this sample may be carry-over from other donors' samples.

CDR3 loop: CASSSQGLLSTEAFF. The CDR3 bases are TGTGCCAGCAGCTCACAGGGGCTCCTATCAACTGAAGCTTTCTTT. This rearrangement joins TRBV7-9 to TRBJ1-1; 7 bases fit TRBD1. CDR3 length: 15 residues. CDR1 and CDR2 from the germline V gene are SEHNR and FQNEAQ (reference sequence). J lost 5 bases, V lost 4 bases, and 10 bases had no gene match.

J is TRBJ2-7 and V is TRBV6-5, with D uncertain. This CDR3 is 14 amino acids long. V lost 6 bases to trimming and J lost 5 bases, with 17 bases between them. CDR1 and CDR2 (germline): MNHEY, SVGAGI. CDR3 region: CASRDPGGVDEQYF. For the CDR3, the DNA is TGTGCCAGCAGGGACCCCGGCGGCGTTGACGAGCAGTACTTC.

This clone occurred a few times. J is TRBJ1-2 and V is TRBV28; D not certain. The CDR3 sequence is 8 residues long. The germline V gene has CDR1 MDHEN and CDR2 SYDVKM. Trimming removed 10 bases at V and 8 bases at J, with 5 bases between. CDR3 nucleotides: TGTGCCACGGGGGGCTACACCTTC. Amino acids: CATGGYTF.

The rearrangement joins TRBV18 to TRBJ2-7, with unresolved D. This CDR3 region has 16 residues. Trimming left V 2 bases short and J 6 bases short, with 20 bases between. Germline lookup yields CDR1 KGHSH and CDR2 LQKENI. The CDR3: CASSPIPSPSVGEQYF. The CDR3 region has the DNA TGTGCCAGCTCACCAATACCCAGCCCCTCGGTTGGCGAGCAGTACTTC. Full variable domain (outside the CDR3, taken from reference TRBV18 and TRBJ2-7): NAGVMQNPRHLVRRRGQEARLRCSPMKGHSHVYWYRQLPEEGLKFMVYLQKENIIDESGMPKERFSAEFPKEGPSILRIQQVVRGDSAAYFCASSPIPSPSVGEQYFGPGTRLTVT.

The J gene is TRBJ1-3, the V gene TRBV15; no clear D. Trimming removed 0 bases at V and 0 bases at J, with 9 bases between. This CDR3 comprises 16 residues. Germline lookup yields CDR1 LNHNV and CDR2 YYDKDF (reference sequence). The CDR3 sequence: CATSRDRGSSGNTIYF. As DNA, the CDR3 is TGTGCCACCAGCAGAGATCGTGGCAGCTCTGGAAACACCATATATTTT.

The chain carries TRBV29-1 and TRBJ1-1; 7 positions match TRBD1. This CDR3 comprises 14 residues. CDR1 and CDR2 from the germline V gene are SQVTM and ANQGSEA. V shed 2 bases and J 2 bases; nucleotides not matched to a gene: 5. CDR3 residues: CSVESGQTNTEAFF. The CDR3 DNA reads TGCAGCGTTGAATCGGGACAGACAAACACTGAAGCTTTCTTT.

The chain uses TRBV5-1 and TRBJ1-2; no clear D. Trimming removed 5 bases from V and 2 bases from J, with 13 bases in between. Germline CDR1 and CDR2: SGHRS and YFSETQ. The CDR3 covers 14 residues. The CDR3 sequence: CASRPTRGNYGYTF. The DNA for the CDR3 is TGCGCCAGCAGGCCAACCCGAGGGAACTATGGCTACACCTTC.

CDR3: CASSLLAGVAGELFF. For the CDR3, the DNA is TGCGCCAGCAGCCTTCTAGCGGGAGTCGCCGGGGAGCTGTTTTTT. This chain links TRBV5-1 with TRBJ2-2; TRBD2 aligns across 10 bases. Germline V gene lookup returns CDR1 SGHRS and CDR2 YFSETQ. The CDR3 length is 15 residues. V lost 4 bases and J lost 6; bases outside the gene matches: 6.

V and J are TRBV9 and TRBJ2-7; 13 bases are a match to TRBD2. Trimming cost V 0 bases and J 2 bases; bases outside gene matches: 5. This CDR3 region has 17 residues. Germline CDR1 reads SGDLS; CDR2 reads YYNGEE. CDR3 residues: CASSVGGGLAGTYEQYF. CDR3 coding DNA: TGTGCCAGCAGCGTAGGAGGGGGACTAGCGGGAACCTACGAGCAGTACTTC.

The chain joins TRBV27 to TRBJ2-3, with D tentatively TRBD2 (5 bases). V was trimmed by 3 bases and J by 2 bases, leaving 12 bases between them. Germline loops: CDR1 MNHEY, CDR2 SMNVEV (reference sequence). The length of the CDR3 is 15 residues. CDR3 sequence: CASSFFGKSTDTQYF. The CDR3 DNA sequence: TGTGCCAGCAGTTTTTTCGGGAAATCCACAGATACGCAGTATTTT.

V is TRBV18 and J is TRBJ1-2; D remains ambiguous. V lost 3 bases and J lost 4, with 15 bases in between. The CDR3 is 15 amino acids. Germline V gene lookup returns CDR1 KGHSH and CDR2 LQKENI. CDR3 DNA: TGTGCCAGCTCACCTAGTCCCGCGGAGGCCTATGGCTACACCTTC. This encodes CASSPSPAEAYGYTF.

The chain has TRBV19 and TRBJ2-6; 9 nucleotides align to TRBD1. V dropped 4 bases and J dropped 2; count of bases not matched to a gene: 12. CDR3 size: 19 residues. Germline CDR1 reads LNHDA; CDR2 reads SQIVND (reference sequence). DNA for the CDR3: TGTGCCAGTAGTACAGACACCGGGACAGGGAACGCTGGGGCCAACGTCCTGACTTTC. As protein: CASSTDTGTGNAGANVLTF.

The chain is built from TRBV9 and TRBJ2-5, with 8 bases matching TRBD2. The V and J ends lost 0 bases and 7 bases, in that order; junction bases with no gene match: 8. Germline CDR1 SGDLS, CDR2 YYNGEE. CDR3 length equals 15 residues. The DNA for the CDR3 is TGTGCCAGCAGCGTAGTCGGTAGCGGGGCCGGGACCCAGTACTTC. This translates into CASSVVGSGAGTQYF.

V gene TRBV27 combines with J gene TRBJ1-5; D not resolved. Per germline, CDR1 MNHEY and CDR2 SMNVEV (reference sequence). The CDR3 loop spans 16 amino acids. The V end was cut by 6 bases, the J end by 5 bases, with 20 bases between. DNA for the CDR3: TGTGCCAGCAGCCCCGGCCGGGGAATTTTATATCAGCCCCAGCATTTT. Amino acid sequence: CASSPGRGILYQPQHF.

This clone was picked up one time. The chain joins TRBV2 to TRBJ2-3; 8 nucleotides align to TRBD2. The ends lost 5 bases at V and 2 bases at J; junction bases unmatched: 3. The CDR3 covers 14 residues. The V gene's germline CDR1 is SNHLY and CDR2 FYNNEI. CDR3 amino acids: CASSPSGFTDTQYF. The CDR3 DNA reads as TGTGCCAGCAGTCCTAGCGGGTTCACAGATACGCAGTATTTT.

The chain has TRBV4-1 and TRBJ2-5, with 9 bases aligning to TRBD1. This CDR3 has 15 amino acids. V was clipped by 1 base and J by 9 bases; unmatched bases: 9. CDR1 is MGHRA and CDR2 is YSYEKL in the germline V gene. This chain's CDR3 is CASSQGDRGRGPQYF. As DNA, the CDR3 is TGCGCCAGCAGCCAAGGAGACAGGGGGAGAGGTCCCCAGTACTTC.

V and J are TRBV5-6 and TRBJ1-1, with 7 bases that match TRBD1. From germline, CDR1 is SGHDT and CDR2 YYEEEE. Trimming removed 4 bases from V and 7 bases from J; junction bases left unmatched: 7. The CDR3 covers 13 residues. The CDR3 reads CASSHDRDDEAFF. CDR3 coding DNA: TGTGCCAGCAGCCATGACAGGGACGATGAAGCTTTCTTT.